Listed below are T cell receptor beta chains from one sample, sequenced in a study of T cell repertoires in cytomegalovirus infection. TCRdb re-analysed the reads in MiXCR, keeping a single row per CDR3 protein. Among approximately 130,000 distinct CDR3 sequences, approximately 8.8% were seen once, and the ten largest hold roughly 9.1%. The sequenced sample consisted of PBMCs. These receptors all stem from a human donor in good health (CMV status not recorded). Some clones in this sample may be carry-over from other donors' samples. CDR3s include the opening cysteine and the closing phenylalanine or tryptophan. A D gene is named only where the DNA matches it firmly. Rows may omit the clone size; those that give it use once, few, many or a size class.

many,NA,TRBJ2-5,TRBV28,TGTGCCAGCAGTTTACCCCGCGTTCAAGAGACCCAGTACTTC,CASSLPRVQETQYF
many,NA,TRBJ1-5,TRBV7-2,TGTGCCAGCAGCCCTGGACGGAGGAGCAATCAGCCCCAGCATTTT,CASSPGRRSNQPQHF
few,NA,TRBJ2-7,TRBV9,TGTGCCAGCAGCGCTAGCTGGGCAGGGGGGGTCTACGAGCAGTACTTC,CASSASWAGGVYEQYF
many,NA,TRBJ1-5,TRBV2,TGTGCCAGCAGTCCGCGAGTCCTTAGCAATCAGCCCCAGCATTTT,CASSPRVLSNQPQHF
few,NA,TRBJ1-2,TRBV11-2,TGTGCCAGCAGCACCGACAGCTTTAGCTATGGCTACACCTTC,CASSTDSFSYGYTF
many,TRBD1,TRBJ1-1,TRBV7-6,TGTGCCAGCAGCCGGAGGACAGGGGGCAACACTGAAGCTTTCTTT,CASSRRTGGNTEAFF
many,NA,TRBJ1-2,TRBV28,TGTGCCAGCAGTCTCACGACAGGAGATGGCTACACCTTC,CASSLTTGDGYTF
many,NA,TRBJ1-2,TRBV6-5,TGTGCCAGCAGACCGGACGCCAACTATGGCTACACCTTC,CASRPDANYGYTF
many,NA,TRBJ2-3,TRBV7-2,TGTGCCAGCAGCTTAAAAATAGGGGTAGATACGCAGTATTTT,CASSLKIGVDTQYF
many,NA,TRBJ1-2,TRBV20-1,TGCAGTGCTAGAGATCCTCCCGCAGGGAATGGCTACACCTTC,CSARDPPAGNGYTF
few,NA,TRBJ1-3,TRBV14,TGTGCCAGCAGCCCCGGACAGAGCTCTGGAAACACCATATATTTT,CASSPGQSSGNTIYF
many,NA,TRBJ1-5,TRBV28,TGTGCCAGCAGTTTGGGGGGGGGGATTTTTCAGCCCCAGCATTTT,CASSLGGGIFQPQHF
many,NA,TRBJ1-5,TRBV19,TGTGCCAGTACTATAAGCCCCGGTGGTGGTTATCAGCCCCAGCATTTT,CASTISPGGGYQPQHF
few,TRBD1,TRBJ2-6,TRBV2,TGTGCCAGCTTTAGGACAGGGCGCTCTGGGGCCAACGTCCTGACTTTC,CASFRTGRSGANVLTF
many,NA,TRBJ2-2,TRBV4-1,TGCGCCAGCAGCCCCTCGGGCACCGGGGAGCTGTTTTTT,CASSPSGTGELFF
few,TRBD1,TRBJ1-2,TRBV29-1,TGCAGCGTTGAAGGATGGGACAGCTATGGCTACACCTTC,CSVEGWDSYGYTF
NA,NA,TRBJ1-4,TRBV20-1,TGCAGTGCTAGAGATCCGCTACGGGAAAAACTGTTTTTT,CSARDPLREKLFF
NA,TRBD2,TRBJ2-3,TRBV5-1,TGCGCCAGCAGCTCACTAGCGGGGGCGGCGGATACGCAGTATTTT,CASSSLAGAADTQYF
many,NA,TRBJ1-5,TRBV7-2,TGTGCCAGCCGCCAACGAGCTTATAGCAATCAGCCCCAGCATTTT,CASRQRAYSNQPQHF
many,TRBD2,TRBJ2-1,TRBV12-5,TGTGCTAGTGGTTTGGTACTCAGTCTAGCGGGGATAACTAGGTCCTACAATGAGCAGTTCTTC,CASGLVLSLAGITRSYNEQFF
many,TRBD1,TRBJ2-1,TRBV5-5,TGTGCCAGCAGCCTGACAGGGGACCGCAATGAGCAGTTCTTC,CASSLTGDRNEQFF
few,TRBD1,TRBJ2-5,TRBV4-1,TGCGCCAGCAGCCAACCGGGACAGGAGGAGACCCAGTACTTC,CASSQPGQEETQYF
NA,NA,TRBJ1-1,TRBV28,TGTGCCACCTGGAACACTGAAGCTTTCTTT,CATWNTEAFF
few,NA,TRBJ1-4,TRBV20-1,TGCAGTGCTCCCAGGGATGGGGCAGTTGAAAAACTGTTTTTT,CSAPRDGAVEKLFF
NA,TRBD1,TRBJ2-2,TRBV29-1,TGCAGCGCCATTTTCAGGGGGCGCGGAACCGGGGAGCTGTTTTTT,CSAIFRGRGTGELFF
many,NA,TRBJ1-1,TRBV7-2,TGTGCCAGCAGCTTAGCGGCGAATCTGAACACTGAAGCTTTCTTT,CASSLAANLNTEAFF
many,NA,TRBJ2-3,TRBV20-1,TGCAGTGCCCGGCGGGGCGGGGCGAGCACAGATACGCAGTATTTT,CSARRGGASTDTQYF
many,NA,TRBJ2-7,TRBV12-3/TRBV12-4,TGTGCCAGCAGTTCGGGGGACGGTGACTACGAGCAGTACTTC,CASSSGDGDYEQYF
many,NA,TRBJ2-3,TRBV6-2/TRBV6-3,TGTGCCAGCTCAAGGCAGGCCTTCACAGATACGCAGTATTTT,CASSRQAFTDTQYF
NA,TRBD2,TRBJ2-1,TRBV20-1,TGCAGTGCTAGAGAGGGGACTAGCTCCTACAATGAGCAGTTCTTC,CSAREGTSSYNEQFF
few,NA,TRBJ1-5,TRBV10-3,TGTGCCATCAGTGAGTCCGACGATAGCAATCAGCCCCAGCATTTT,CAISESDDSNQPQHF
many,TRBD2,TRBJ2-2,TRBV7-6,TGTGCCAGCAGCCCGGGACTAGCGGGGTACACCGGGGAGCTGTTTTTT,CASSPGLAGYTGELFF
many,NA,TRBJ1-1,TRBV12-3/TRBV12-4,TGTGCCAGCAGTTCCGCGGGGAAGCTAAACACTGAAGCTTTCTTT,CASSSAGKLNTEAFF
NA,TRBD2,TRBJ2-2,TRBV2,TGTGCCAGCAGAGCCCTAACTAGCGGGGCAACCGGGGAGCTGTTTTTT,CASRALTSGATGELFF
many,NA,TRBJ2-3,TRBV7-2,TGTGCCAGCAGCCGAGTTCGGGATACGCAGTATTTT,CASSRVRDTQYF
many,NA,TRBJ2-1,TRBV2,TGTGCCAGCAAAGGGGGGCCCCCTTACAATGAGCAGTTCTTC,CASKGGPPYNEQFF
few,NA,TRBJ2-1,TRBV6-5,TGTGCCAGCAGAGTAGATAGGAACTACAATGAGCAGTTCTTC,CASRVDRNYNEQFF
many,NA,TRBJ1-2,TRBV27,TGTGCCAGCAGTCCCTCCCCAGCACAACGGGTTGGCTACACCTTC,CASSPSPAQRVGYTF
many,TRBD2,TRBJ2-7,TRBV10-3,TGTGCCATCAGTGACCCCTCTAGCGGGGTGCTCTCCTACGAGCAGTACTTC,CAISDPSSGVLSYEQYF
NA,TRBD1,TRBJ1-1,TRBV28,TGTGCCAGCAGTTTTAAAGGGGGCGTAAAAGCTTTCTTT,CASSFKGGVKAFF
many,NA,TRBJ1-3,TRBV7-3,TGTGCCAGCAGCTTAAATACAAGGTTAGGATCTGGAAACACCATATATTTT,CASSLNTRLGSGNTIYF
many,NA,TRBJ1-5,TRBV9,TGTGCCAGCAGCGTAGAAGGGTGGGGCAATCAGCCCCAGCATTTT,CASSVEGWGNQPQHF
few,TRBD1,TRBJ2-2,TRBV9,TGTGCCAGCAGCGAGAAAACAGGGGTAACCGGGGAGCTGTTTTTT,CASSEKTGVTGELFF
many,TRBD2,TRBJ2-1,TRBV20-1,TGCAGTGCTACTACCCGGGGGGGGGGGCCCCGAGAGCAGTTCTTC,CSATTRGGGPREQFF
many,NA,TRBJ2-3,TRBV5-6,TGTGCCAGCAGCTTGGCCCTGGGGCAGGGCCCCTTACGCGGTACGCAGTATTTT,CASSLALGQGPLRGTQYF
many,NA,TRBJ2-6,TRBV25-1,TGTGCCAGCAGTCAGGTTGGGGCCAACGTCCTGACTTTC,CASSQVGANVLTF
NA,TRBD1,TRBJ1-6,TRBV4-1,TGCGCCAGCAGCCAAAGGGACCGGGACAGGGCTCTTTCACCCCTCCACTTT,CASSQRDRDRALSPLHF